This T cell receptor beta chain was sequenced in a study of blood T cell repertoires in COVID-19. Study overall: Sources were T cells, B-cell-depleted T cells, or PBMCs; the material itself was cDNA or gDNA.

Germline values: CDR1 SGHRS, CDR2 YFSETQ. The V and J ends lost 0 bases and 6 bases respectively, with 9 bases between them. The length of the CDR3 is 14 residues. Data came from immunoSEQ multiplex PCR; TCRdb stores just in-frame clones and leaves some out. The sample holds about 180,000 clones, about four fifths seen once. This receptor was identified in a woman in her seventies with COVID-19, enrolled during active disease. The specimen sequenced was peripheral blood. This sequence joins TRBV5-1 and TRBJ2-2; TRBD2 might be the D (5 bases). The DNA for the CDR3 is TGCGCCAGCAGCTTGGAGGCTAGCTCCGGGGAGCTGTTTTTT. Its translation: CASSLEASSGELFF.